This TCR beta chain was documented in a study of blood T cell repertoires in COVID-19. Study information: Acute and convalescent COVID-19 samples came from the United States, Italy and Spain. The analysed material was cDNA or gDNA that came from T cells, B-cell-depleted T cells, or PBMCs.

Germline CDR1 reads LGHNT; CDR2 reads FRNRAP. This CDR3 spans 14 amino acids. The ends were cut back, 1 base at V and 0 bases at J, with 6 bases in the middle. The table came from immunoSEQ multiplex PCR; TCRdb's copy has only in-frame clones and leaves some out. The sample comprises about 160,000 clones, 70% to 80% of which are singletons, and 8.1% rests with the top ten. This clonotype was obtained from a man aged 55 to 70 with acute or convalescent COVID-19. This chain connects TRBV12-5 to TRBJ1-1; D uncertain. Sample: peripheral blood. Here the CDR3 DNA reads TGTGCTAGTGGTTTGGCACAGCTGAACACTGAAGCTTTCTTT. This encodes CASGLAQLNTEAFF.